This T cell receptor (beta chain) derives from a study of cytomegalovirus exposure and HLA in healthy donors. On the study more broadly: Inside one of the first data releases sat some 93 million unique TCRs taken from HLA-typed donors. Study-level findings and limits: In a later analysis, across HLA loci, associated TCR counts were highest for DRB1, lowest for HLA-C.

This CDR3 is 15 amino acids long. CDR1 and CDR2 from the germline V gene are LGHNA and YSLEER. Trimming cost V 4 bases and J 0 bases, with 13 bases left between them. Primers for the PCR totalled 60 Vbeta and 13 Jbeta. Clones were read by immunoSEQ multiplex PCR, and TCRdb kept only the in-frame ones, dropping some. Among over 150,000 clones listed, approximately 77% were seen once. As regards this clone: The antigen is undetermined.

This rearrangement joins TRBV4-3 to TRBJ2-7; TRBD2 might be the D (7 bases). The sample taken for sequencing was PBMCs. This TCR was recovered from a male donor in good health and CMV-seropositive. CDR3 bases: TGCGCCAGCAGCCTTCGGGGGGCTAGCTCCTACGAGCAGTACTTC. Translation: CASSLRGASSYEQYF.